This T cell receptor (beta chain) derives from a study of T cell responses to AZD1222 COVID-19 vaccine (dated by TCRdb to about 2021). About the study as a whole: AZD1222 recipients whose second dose came at about 4 weeks and those whose second dose came at about 12 weeks were combined into one group, since spike-specific TCR depth and breadth did not differ between the two schedules. Trial participants were enrolled by age into 18-55, 56-69 and 70-plus year subgroups, with 148, 28 and 57 TCR-sequenced participants respectively. A total of more than 230 trial participants underwent TCR sequencing, of whom about 200 received two doses of AZD1222 and around 25 received two doses of the MenACWY control vaccine. Paper-wide results and their limitations: Conclusions about previously exposed vaccinees were limited because only five to seven AZD1222 recipients were SARS-CoV-2 seropositive at baseline. In the small 56-69-year group, the increase in depth fell short of significance, most likely because of low power. The whole spike protein was spanned by vaccine-associated CD4 TCRs, and dominant responses were seen in regions 160-218 and 743-854. Spike-specific TCR breadth and depth rose significantly after two AZD1222 doses compared with day 0 and with MenACWY recipients. Reportedly, almost half of the unique spike-specific TCRs recognized epitopes lying outside the regions that are mutated in the B.1.351 and B.1.1.7 variants. No day 14 peak-response samples were available, so repertoires were characterized only after the peak T cell response. Participants were mostly white British and included more females than males, and it was suggested by the authors that clonal diversity may have been underestimated.

Spanning cysteine to phenylalanine, the CDR3 consists of 16 amino acids. Only CDR3 DNA remains: 48 bases, in frame from the first base. The germline V gene (reference sequence) sets CDR1 to LGHDT and CDR2 to YNNKEL. Unmatched junction bases come to 9, with V trimmed by 6 bases and J by 2 bases. The time point tag for this specimen amounts to: baseline before first vaccination. The vaccinee samples were drawn from two UK trials, COV001 and COV002, one of which was a single-blind randomized controlled phase 2/3 trial testing AZD1222 (ChAdOx1 nCoV-19) in healthy adults. For TCRbeta chain sequencing, PBMC samples from trial participants were taken at day 0 and at day 28 after the second dose. Comments on this clone: Its antigen is unknown. It has no much larger one-base neighbor in the sample; base qualities were not kept.

The CDR3 regions of human TCRbeta chains were analyzed by immunosequencing. The authors processed their data as follows. Repertoire TCRs were matched against a reference library of SARS-CoV-2-specific TCRs generated with the MIRA antigen-specificity platform. Breadth was defined as the fraction of unique TCRs that were SARS-CoV-2-associated. Depth was defined as the fraction of total T cells that were SARS-CoV-2-associated. Using the MIRA data, every spike-specific TCR was mapped to the spike region that the TCR reacted to and assigned to either a CD4 or a CD8 class. Log10-transformed breadth and depth values were compared by one-way ANOVA with Sidak's multiple comparisons tests. Drawn from immuneACCESS, this table holds only the in-frame rearrangements with V and J called that TCRdb kept. Clones are partly lost; checked studies trace under half to an unresolved V gene and leave the rest unexplained. V, J and clone size derive from that table, while D and trimming were established from the DNA sequence. The sample table contains about 170,000 clones; only one count was recorded for 75% to 90% of them. The top ten hold 6% to 8% of the sample.

The sequence derives from an adult in good health. This sample comprised peripheral blood, obtained on day 0 of AZD1222 vaccination. This receptor chain uses TRBV3-1 (or the pseudogene TRBV3-2) and TRBJ2-2, with TRBD1 identical over 7 junction bases. CDR3 reads: CASRKQGLGNTGELFF. The DNA reads TGTGCCAGCAGAAAACAGGGGTTGGGAAACACCGGGGAGCTGTTTTTT.